The sample holds a few counts of the clone carrying this TCR beta chain. Losses at the gene ends were 5 bases for V and 7 bases for J; bases not matched to a gene: 10. Germline values: CDR1 MDHEN, CDR2 SYDVKM. CDR3 length: 15 amino acids. Clones were sequenced by immunoSEQ multiplex PCR, and TCRdb holds only the in-frame ones, with some missing. Found here are around 71,000 clones, roughly 78% of them singletons; the top ten hold roughly 5.4%. The data are from a study of OX40 agonist ivuxolimab in advanced cancers. The V and J genes are TRBV28 and TRBJ1-5; 8 bases are shared with TRBD1. The starting material was CD4+ or CD8+ T cells sorted from blood, obtained in a trial of the OX40 agonist ivuxolimab. The receptor comes from an adult with an advanced solid tumor such as melanoma, head and neck, liver or kidney cancer. CDR3 sequence: CASSPSGQGRQPQHF. CDR3 coding DNA: TGTGCCAGCAGTCCCTCCGGACAGGGTAGGCAGCCCCAGCATTTT.